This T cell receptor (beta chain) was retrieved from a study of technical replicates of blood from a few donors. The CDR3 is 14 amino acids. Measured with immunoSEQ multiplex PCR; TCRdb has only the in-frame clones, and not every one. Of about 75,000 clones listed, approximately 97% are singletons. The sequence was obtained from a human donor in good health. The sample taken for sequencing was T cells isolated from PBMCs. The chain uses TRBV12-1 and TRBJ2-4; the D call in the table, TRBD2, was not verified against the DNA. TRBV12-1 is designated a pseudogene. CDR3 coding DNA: TGTGCCAGCAGCTCGGAGGAGCAGCAGAGGATTCAGTACTTC. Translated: CASSSEEQQRIQYF.